These 31 T cell receptor beta chains were all obtained from the same sample, sequenced in a study of early T cells in non-severe SARS-CoV-2 infection. TCRdb re-derived calls from the 5' RACE reads in MiXCR, one entry per CDR3 protein. The top ten clones hold under 8% of a sample with roughly 88,000 distinct CDR3 sequences, 14% of them seen once. Sequencing was carried out using whole blood. The receptors derive from an adult who was a healthcare worker with PCR-confirmed SARS-CoV-2 infection or an uninfected control (not recorded which).

CDR3 coding DNA: TGCAGTGCCTGGCCAAAGCAAAAGAATCAGCCCCAGCATTTT. The encoded protein is CSAWPKQKNQPQHF. The chain joins TRBV20-1 to TRBJ1-5, with unresolved D. CDR1 is DFQATT and CDR2 is SNEGSKA in the germline V gene (reference sequence). V shed 6 bases and J shed 4 bases, with 16 bases lying between them. This CDR3 has 14 residues.

The chain joins TRBV7-8 to TRBJ2-1; D is perhaps TRBD1 or TRBD2 (5 bases each). Germline values: CDR1 SGHVS, CDR2 FQNEAQ. V was clipped by 5 bases and J by 2 bases, with 16 bases between them. The CDR3 length is 16 residues. CDR3 sequence: CASSRGVPSTYNEQFF. CDR3 DNA sequence: TGTGCCAGCAGCAGAGGGGTGCCCAGTACCTACAATGAGCAGTTCTTC.

V gene TRBV19 combines with J gene TRBJ1-1; possibly TRBD1 for D (6 bases). Germline CDR1 and CDR2: LNHDA and SQIVND (reference sequence). This CDR3 is built from 16 residues. Trimming left V 9 bases short and J 1 base short, with 21 bases between. CDR3 coding DNA: TGTGCCAGCCGCCCAGGGGCCCATGTGAGGAACACTGAAGCTTTCTTT. This codes for CASRPGAHVRNTEAFF.

The chain combines TRBV12-3 or TRBV12-4 with TRBJ2-7, with 14 bases lining up with TRBD2. The CDR3 has 15 residues. With 5 bases clipped from V and 6 bases from J, the junction kept 6 bases outside the gene matches. CDR3 sequence: CASSALGLAGAEQYF. CDR3 nucleotides: TGTGCCAGCAGTGCCCTGGGACTAGCGGGGGCCGAGCAGTACTTC.

This rearrangement joins TRBV19 to TRBJ1-5, with D uncertain. The V gene lost 7 bases and the J gene lost 2 bases, with 9 bases spanning the gap. The CDR3 runs 13 residues. CDR1 is LNHDA, CDR2 SQIVND, per germline (reference sequence). Here the CDR3 reads CASTSTGNQPQHF. In DNA, the CDR3 is TGTGCCAGTACCTCAACCGGCAATCAGCCCCAGCATTTT.

This clonotype was detected a few times. V is TRBV12-3 or TRBV12-4 and J is TRBJ1-6, with a possible D match to TRBD1 (6 bases). Trimming shortened V by 6 bases and J by 4 bases, and 19 bases separated the two germline ends. This CDR3 region has 17 residues. In nucleotides, the CDR3 is TGTGCCAGCAGCACCACAACAGGGAGCTGGTATAATTCACCCCTCCACTTT. Amino acids: CASSTTTGSWYNSPLHF.

This clonotype occurred many times. This chain uses TRBV28 with TRBJ2-5; D unclear. V dropped 7 bases and J dropped 4 bases, with 4 bases sitting between them. Germline V lookup: CDR1 MDHEN, CDR2 SYDVKM. The CDR3 runs to 10 residues. The CDR3 DNA reads as TGTGCCAGCACGGGAGAGACCCAGTACTTC. Amino acids: CASTGETQYF.

This sequence joins TRBV6-2 or TRBV6-3 and TRBJ2-3, with unresolved D. Trimming took off 2 bases at V and 0 bases at J, with 9 bases between the two ends. From germline, CDR1 is MNHEY and CDR2 SVGEGT. The CDR3 is made up of 15 amino acids. The CDR3 spells CASSYGHWSTDTQYF. CDR3 in DNA: TGTGCCAGCAGTTACGGCCACTGGAGCACAGATACGCAGTATTTT.

There are many counts of this clonotype. V is TRBV18 and J is TRBJ1-5, with TRBD1 matching over 10 bases. The germline CDR1 and CDR2 sequences are KGHSH and LQKENI. The CDR3 is made up of 16 amino acids. V lost 6 bases and J lost 1; bases outside the gene matches: 6. The CDR3 region is CASSPRQGASNQPQHF. The CDR3 DNA sequence: TGTGCCAGCTCGCCCAGACAGGGGGCAAGCAATCAGCCCCAGCATTTT.

This clonotype was observed at least ten times. The chain employs TRBV20-1 and TRBJ1-6; TRBD1 is a possible D gene (5 bases). This CDR3 comprises 15 residues. The germline gives CDR1 DFQATT, CDR2 SNEGSKA (reference sequence). V lost 3 bases and J 9 bases, leaving 18 bases between the germline ends. The CDR3 nucleotides read TGCAGTGCTAGCCCCGCTCGGGACTCAAGTTCACCCCTCCACTTT. Protein: CSASPARDSSSPLHF.

This rearrangement joins TRBV7-6 to TRBJ2-3; the match to TRBD2 covers 7 bases. This CDR3 contains 17 residues. J gave up 6 bases and V 3 bases, and 15 bases lay outside the gene matches. CDR1 is SGHVS, CDR2 FNYEAQ, per germline. CDR3 in amino acids: CASSFIGYLGEGDTQYF. The CDR3 DNA reads as TGTGCCAGCAGCTTTATAGGGTATTTAGGGGAGGGCGATACGCAGTATTTT.

This clonotype was seen a few times. This rearrangement joins TRBV30 to TRBJ1-1; D ambiguous. V dropped 2 bases and J dropped 3 bases, with 13 bases sitting between them. The CDR3 spans 14 residues. Per germline, CDR1 GTSNPN and CDR2 SVGIG (reference sequence). CDR3 coding DNA: TGTGCCTGGAGTCGGAGACCCGGCGACACTGAAGCTTTCTTT. It encodes CAWSRRPGDTEAFF.

This chain connects TRBV10-2 to TRBJ2-4; D unclear. The CDR3 contains 12 residues. V lost 7 bases, J lost 8 bases, and 12 bases lay in between. The V gene's germline CDR1 is WSHSY and CDR2 SAAADI. This CDR3 reads CASTQGLDIQYF. The DNA of the CDR3 is TGCGCCAGCACCCAAGGTTTGGACATTCAGTACTTC.

This sequence joins TRBV11-2 and TRBJ1-2; possibly TRBD1 for D (6 bases). The CDR3 covers 16 residues. Germline V lookup: CDR1 SGHAT, CDR2 FQNNGV. V lost 2 bases and J 3 bases, leaving 16 bases between the germline ends. CDR3 region: CASSLMGRGNDYGYTF. The CDR3 nucleotides read TGTGCCAGCAGCTTAATGGGCAGGGGAAACGACTATGGCTACACCTTC.

This clonotype was counted a few times. The CDR3 coding sequence is TGTGCCAGCAGCCAGGGGGACAGGGGAACCGGGGAGCTGTTTTTT. Encoded protein: CASSQGDRGTGELFF. The chain couples TRBV3-1 to TRBJ2-2; 10 nucleotides align to TRBD1. There are 15 residues in the CDR3. Germline CDR1 is LGHDT and CDR2 is YNNKEL (reference sequence). V shed 3 bases and J 5 bases; nucleotides not matched to a gene: 3.

V and J are TRBV2 and TRBJ2-3; D is undetermined. Trimming shortened V by 5 bases and J by 2 bases, and 17 bases separated the two germline ends. CDR3 size: 16 residues. The germline CDR1 and CDR2 sequences are SNHLY and FYNNEI. The CDR3 sequence is CASSRDGPKDTDTQYF. DNA of the CDR3: TGTGCCAGCAGTCGTGACGGACCCAAAGACACAGATACGCAGTATTTT.

The rearrangement links TRBV20-1 to TRBJ1-5; D is uncertain. The CDR3 sequence is 14 residues long. Deletions cut 6 bases from V and 7 bases from J, with 19 bases between. Germline CDR1 DFQATT, CDR2 SNEGSKA (reference sequence). CDR3 sequence reads: CSASLLGMEQPQHF. The CDR3, as DNA: TGCAGTGCAAGCCTCCTAGGGATGGAGCAGCCCCAGCATTTT.

The table lists this clonotype with a few counts. The J gene is TRBJ2-3, the V gene TRBV21-1; the D call in the table, TRBD1, was not verified against the DNA. TRBV21-1 is tagged as a pseudogene. The CDR3 consists of 15 residues. The CDR3 nucleotides read TGTGCCAGCAGCAAAGTTACAGGGGCGACAGATACGCAGTATTTT. Translated: CASSKVTGATDTQYF.

This clonotype has more than one count but fewer than ten. This rearrangement joins TRBV7-2 to TRBJ1-6, with 11 bases that match TRBD1. The CDR3 extends over 15 amino acids. Losses at the gene ends were 5 bases for V and 7 bases for J; bases not matched to a gene: 4. Germline V CDR1 and CDR2: SGHTA, FQGNSA. The CDR3 region has the DNA TGTGCCAGCAGCACGGACAGGGGGCACAATTCACCCCTCCACTTT. Amino acid sequence: CASSTDRGHNSPLHF.

A few counts support this clonotype. The V call is TRBV18, the J call TRBJ1-1; possible D gene TRBD1, 6 bases. Trimming stripped 3 bases from V and 4 bases from J, with 12 bases between. The V gene's germline CDR1 is KGHSH and CDR2 LQKENI. The CDR3 sequence is 14 residues long. The CDR3 here is CASSPRQVGTEAFF. CDR3 coding DNA: TGTGCCAGCTCACCGAGACAGGTGGGCACTGAAGCTTTCTTT.

There are a few counts of this clonotype. The chain employs TRBV7-8 and TRBJ1-1; a possible D gene is TRBD1 (6 bases). This CDR3 has 14 residues. Trimming took 0 bases from V and 5 from J, leaving 10 bases between them. Germline-derived CDR1 and CDR2 are SGHVS and FQNEAQ. The CDR3, as DNA: TGTGCCAGCAGCTTAGCGCTAACAGGGACTGAAGCTTTCTTT. This translates into CASSLALTGTEAFF. Full variable domain (remainder filled in from reference TRBV7-8 and TRBJ1-1): GAGVSQSPRYKVAKRGQDVALRCDPISGHVSLFWYQQALGQGPEFLTYFQNEAQLDKSGLPSDRFFAERPEGSVSTLKIQRTQQEDSAVYLCASSLALTGTEAFFGQGTRLTVV.

The chain is built from TRBV6-6 and TRBJ2-5; D is possibly TRBD2 (6 bases). The germline V and J ends were trimmed by 2 bases and 1 base, with 14 bases remaining between them. Germline V CDR1 and CDR2: MNHNY, SVGAGI (reference sequence). This CDR3 is built from 16 residues. The CDR3 nucleotides read TGTGCCAGCAGTTACCCAGCTAGCGAGGCCCAAGAGACCCAGTACTTC. Translating it yields CASSYPASEAQETQYF.

The chain uses TRBV4-1 and TRBJ1-2; 9 bases are a match to TRBD1. V shed 2 bases and J 4 bases; nucleotides not matched to a gene: 5. This CDR3 region has 15 residues. Looked up from germline, CDR1 is MGHRA and CDR2 is YSYEKL. The CDR3 loop reads CASSQQGQGPYGYTF. The CDR3 DNA follows: TGCGCCAGCAGCCAACAGGGACAGGGTCCCTATGGCTACACCTTC.

The V call is TRBV29-1, the J call TRBJ2-2; D perhaps matches TRBD2 (6 bases). CDR1 and CDR2 from the germline V gene are SQVTM and ANQGSEA. The CDR3 is 12 amino acids. Trimming cost V 3 bases and J 7 bases, with 9 bases left between them. CDR3 region: CSVERGYGELFF. The DNA for the CDR3 is TGCAGCGTTGAGCGGGGCTACGGGGAGCTGTTTTTT.

The genes are TRBV6-5 and TRBJ2-3, with TRBD1 as a possible D gene (5 bases). V dropped 5 bases and J dropped 0 bases, with 15 bases sitting between them. The CDR3 runs 16 residues. Per the germline V gene, CDR1 is MNHEY and CDR2 is SVGAGI. CDR3 in DNA: TGTGCCAGCAGTCTTTCCACAGGTCCTAGCACAGATACGCAGTATTTT. It translates to CASSLSTGPSTDTQYF.

This rearrangement joins TRBV7-2 to TRBJ2-3; no clear D gene. This CDR3 has 15 residues. The germline CDR1 and CDR2 sequences are SGHTA and FQGNSA. V was clipped by 3 bases and J by 2 bases, with 12 bases between them. This CDR3 reads CASSFSPADTDTQYF. CDR3 DNA: TGTGCCAGCAGCTTTTCCCCGGCTGACACAGATACGCAGTATTTT. Variable domain in full (rest from reference TRBV7-2 and TRBJ2-3): GAGVSQSPSNKVTEKGKDVELRCDPISGHTALYWYRQSLGQGLEFLIYFQGNSAPDKSGLPSDRFSAERTGGSVSTLTIQRTQQEDSAVYLCASSFSPADTDTQYFGPGTRLTVL.

In this sample, this clonotype turned up many times. This rearrangement joins TRBV5-1 to TRBJ1-1; 7 nucleotides match TRBD1. This CDR3 has 13 residues. V shed 4 bases, J shed 8 bases, and the junction held 8 bases outside the gene matches. Per germline, CDR1 SGHRS and CDR2 YFSETQ. DNA of the CDR3: TGCGCCAGCAGCCCCGGGACAGCCCTCGAAGCTTTCTTT. The encoded protein is CASSPGTALEAFF. Filled out from reference TRBV5-1 and TRBJ1-1, the complete variable domain reads KAGVTQTPRYLIKTRGQQVTLSCSPISGHRSVSWYQQTPGQGLQFLFEYFSETQRNKGNFPGRFSGRQFSNSRSEMNVSTLELGDSALYLCASSPGTALEAFFGQGTRLTVV.

Many counts were recorded for this clonotype. The chain is built from TRBV7-2 and TRBJ1-1, with 8 bases matching TRBD1. J was trimmed by 7 bases and V by 4 bases; bases with no gene match: 14. CDR3 length: 16 amino acids. The V gene's germline CDR1 is SGHTA and CDR2 FQGNSA. CDR3 sequence (DNA): TGTGCCAGCAGCTCCTTCCCTCAGGGGGCGGTCGGTGAAGCTTTCTTT. Its translation is CASSSFPQGAVGEAFF.

This clonotype has just a few counts. The genes are TRBV29-1 and TRBJ2-2, with 7 positions matching TRBD1. The CDR3 has 13 residues. Germline V gives CDR1 SQVTM, CDR2 ANQGSEA. The V and J ends lost 5 bases and 4 bases, in that order; junction bases with no gene match: 4. The CDR3 DNA follows: TGCAGCGTTCCGGGACAGTCCACCGGGGAGCTGTTTTTT. Amino acids: CSVPGQSTGELFF.

V gene TRBV6-2 or TRBV6-3 combines with J gene TRBJ2-7; 10 bases agree with TRBD1. The CDR3 extends over 13 amino acids. The V gene's germline CDR1 is MNHEY and CDR2 SVGEGT. V dropped 5 bases and J dropped 12; count of bases not matched to a gene: 10. Here the CDR3 reads CASSTSGTGAVYF. CDR3 nucleotide sequence: TGTGCCAGCAGTACCTCCGGGACAGGGGCGGTGTACTTC.

The sample holds a few counts of this clonotype. The genes are TRBV28 and TRBJ2-1; D ambiguous. Germline V gene sequence: CDR1 MDHEN, CDR2 SYDVKM. V lost 5 bases and J lost 7, with 12 bases in between. The CDR3 loop spans 13 amino acids. This chain's CDR3 is CASSPPPRNEQFF. CDR3 nucleotides: TGTGCCAGCAGTCCCCCCCCTCGGAATGAGCAGTTCTTC.